This T cell receptor (beta chain) was found in a study of Ad26.COV2.S vaccination and SARS-CoV-2 variants. Study information: Donor participated within the Ad26.COV2.S arm of the COV1001 trial. Each vaccinee took Ad26.COV2.S intramuscularly, once or twice 56 days apart. The study's findings and limits: Substantial breadth in spike-specific CD8+ and CD4+ T cell responses was reportedly seen after vaccination.

The CDR3 consists of 18 residues. In germline, CDR1 is MDHEN, CDR2 SYDVKM. Germline trimming cut 3 bases from V and 1 base from J; bases unmatched to any gene: 7. Measured with immunoSEQ multiplex PCR; TCRdb has only the in-frame clones, and not every one. The sample holds about 350,000 clones; 85% are singletons and the top ten take 3.3%. Treatment denoted: roughly 19 received Ad26.COV2.S at low or high dose, single or two shots; 5 received placebo; per-sample allocation not given. The investigators took samples on day 63 after the first vaccine or placebo injection. Whoever gave the sample was an adult aged 18-55 years in Boston. This clone was picked up a small number of times. Its antigen is unidentified.

V usage is TRBV28 and J usage is TRBJ1-5, with TRBD1 matching over 12 bases. The sample consisted of peripheral blood, taken in a trial of Ad26.COV2.S vaccine versus placebo. This receptor was identified in a person between 18 and 60 years old who received the Ad26.COV2.S COVID-19 vaccine or a placebo. As DNA, the CDR3 is TGTGCCAGCAGTTTCCCAGGGACAGGGGGCTGGAGCAATCAGCCCCAGCATTTT. Protein sequence: CASSFPGTGGWSNQPQHF.